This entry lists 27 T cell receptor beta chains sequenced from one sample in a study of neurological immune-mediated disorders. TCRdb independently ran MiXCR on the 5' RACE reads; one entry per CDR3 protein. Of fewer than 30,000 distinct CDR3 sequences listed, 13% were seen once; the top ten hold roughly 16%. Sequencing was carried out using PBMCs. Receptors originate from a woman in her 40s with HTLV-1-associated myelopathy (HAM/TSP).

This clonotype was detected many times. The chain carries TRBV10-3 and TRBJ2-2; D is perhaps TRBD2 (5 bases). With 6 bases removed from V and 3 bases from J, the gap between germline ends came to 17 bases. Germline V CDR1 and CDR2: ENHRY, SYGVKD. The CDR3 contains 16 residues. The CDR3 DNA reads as TGTGCCATCAGCGACGGCGGGTCACCGGACACCGGGGAGCTGTTTTTT. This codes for CAISDGGSPDTGELFF.

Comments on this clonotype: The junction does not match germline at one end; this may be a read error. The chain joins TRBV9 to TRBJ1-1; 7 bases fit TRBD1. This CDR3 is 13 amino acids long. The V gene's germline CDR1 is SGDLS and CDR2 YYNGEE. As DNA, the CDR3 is TGTGCCAGCTGCGTAGGACAGGTTGCTGAAGCTTTCTTT. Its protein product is CASCVGQVAEAFF.

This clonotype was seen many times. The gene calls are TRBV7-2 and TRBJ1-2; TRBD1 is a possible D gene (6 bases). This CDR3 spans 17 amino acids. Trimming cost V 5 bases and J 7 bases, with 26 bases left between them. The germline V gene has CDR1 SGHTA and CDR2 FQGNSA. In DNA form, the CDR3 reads TGTGCCAGCAGCCAAGAGACGTTCATGACAGGCACGGGTGGCTACACCTTC. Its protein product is CASSQETFMTGTGGYTF.

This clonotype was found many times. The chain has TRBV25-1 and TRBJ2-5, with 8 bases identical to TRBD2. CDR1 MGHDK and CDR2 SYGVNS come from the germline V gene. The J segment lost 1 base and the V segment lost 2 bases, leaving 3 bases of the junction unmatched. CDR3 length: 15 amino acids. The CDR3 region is CASSEGGLAQETQYF. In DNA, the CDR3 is TGTGCCAGCAGTGAAGGTGGACTAGCCCAAGAGACCCAGTACTTC.

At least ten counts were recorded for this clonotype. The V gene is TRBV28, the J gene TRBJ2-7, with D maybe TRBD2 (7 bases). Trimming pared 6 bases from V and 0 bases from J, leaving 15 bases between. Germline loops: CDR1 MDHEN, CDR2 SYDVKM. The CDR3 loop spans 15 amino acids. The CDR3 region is CASSPWGGPSYEQYF. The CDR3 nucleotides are TGTGCCAGCAGCCCCTGGGGGGGGCCCTCCTACGAGCAGTACTTC.

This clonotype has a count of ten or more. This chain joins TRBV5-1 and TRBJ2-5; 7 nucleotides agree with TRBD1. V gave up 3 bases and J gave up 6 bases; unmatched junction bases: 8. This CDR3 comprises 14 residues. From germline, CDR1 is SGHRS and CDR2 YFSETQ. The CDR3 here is CASSSGGPSKTQYF. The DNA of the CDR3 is TGCGCCAGCAGCTCAGGGGGTCCTAGCAAGACCCAGTACTTC.

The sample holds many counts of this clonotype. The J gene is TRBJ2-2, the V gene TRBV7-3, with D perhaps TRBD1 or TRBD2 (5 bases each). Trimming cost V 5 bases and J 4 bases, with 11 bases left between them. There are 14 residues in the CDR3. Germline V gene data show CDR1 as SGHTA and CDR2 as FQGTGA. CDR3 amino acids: CASSPRGGTGELFF. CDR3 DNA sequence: TGTGCCAGCAGCCCCCGTGGGGGCACCGGGGAGCTGTTTTTT.

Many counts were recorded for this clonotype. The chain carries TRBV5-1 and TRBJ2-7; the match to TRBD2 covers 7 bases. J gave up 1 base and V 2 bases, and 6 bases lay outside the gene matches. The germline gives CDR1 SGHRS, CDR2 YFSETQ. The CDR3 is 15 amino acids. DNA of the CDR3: TGCGCCAGCAGCTTTGGGAGCGGGGTTTCCTACGAGCAGTACGTC. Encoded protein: CASSFGSGVSYEQYV.

The CDR3, as DNA: TGCAGTGCTAGAGATCCGGCCAGGGGTCCCAATCAGCCCCAGCATTTT. It encodes CSARDPARGPNQPQHF. The J gene is TRBJ1-5, the V gene TRBV20-1; possibly TRBD1 for D (6 bases). The CDR3 is 16 amino acids. V was cut by 0 bases and J by 3 bases, with 15 bases left in between. Germline V lookup: CDR1 DFQATT, CDR2 SNEGSKA (reference sequence).

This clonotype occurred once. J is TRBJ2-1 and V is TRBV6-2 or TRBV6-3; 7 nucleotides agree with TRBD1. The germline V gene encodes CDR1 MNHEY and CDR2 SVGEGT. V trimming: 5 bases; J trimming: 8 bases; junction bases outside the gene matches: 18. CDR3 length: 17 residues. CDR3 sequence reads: CASSPRQGQLVGDEQFF. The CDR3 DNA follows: TGTGCCAGCAGTCCCCGACAGGGCCAGTTGGTCGGGGATGAGCAGTTCTTC.

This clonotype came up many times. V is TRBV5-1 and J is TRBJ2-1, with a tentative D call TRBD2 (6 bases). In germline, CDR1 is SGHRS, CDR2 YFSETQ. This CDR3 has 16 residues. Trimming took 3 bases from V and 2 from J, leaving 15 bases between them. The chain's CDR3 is CASSSGRDLTYNEQFF. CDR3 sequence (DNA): TGCGCCAGCAGCTCAGGGCGGGACCTTACCTACAATGAGCAGTTCTTC.

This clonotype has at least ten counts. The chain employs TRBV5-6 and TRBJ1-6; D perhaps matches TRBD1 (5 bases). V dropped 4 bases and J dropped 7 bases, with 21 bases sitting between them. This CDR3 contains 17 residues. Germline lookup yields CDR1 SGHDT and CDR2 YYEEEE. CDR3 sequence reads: CASSLDVQTRQNSPLHF. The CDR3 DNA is TGTGCCAGCAGCCTCGACGTTCAGACACGACAGAATTCACCCCTCCACTTT.

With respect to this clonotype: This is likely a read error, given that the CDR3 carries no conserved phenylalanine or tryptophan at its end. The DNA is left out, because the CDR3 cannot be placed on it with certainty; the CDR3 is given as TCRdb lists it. The CDR3 protein is CASSSGRGHYGYTL. The rearrangement uses TRBV21-1 and TRBJ1-2; the table's D call, TRBD1, has no DNA check behind it. TRBV21-1 is given as a pseudogene. The CDR3 extends over 14 residues, inclusive of both ends.

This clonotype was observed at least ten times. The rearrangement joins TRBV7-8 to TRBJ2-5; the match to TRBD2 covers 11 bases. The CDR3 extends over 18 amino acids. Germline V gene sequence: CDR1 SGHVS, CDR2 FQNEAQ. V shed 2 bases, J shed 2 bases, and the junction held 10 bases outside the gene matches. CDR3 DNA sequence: TGTGCCAGCAGCTTACGGGGACCCGGGACTAGCGGACAAGAGACCCAGTACTTC. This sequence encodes CASSLRGPGTSGQETQYF.

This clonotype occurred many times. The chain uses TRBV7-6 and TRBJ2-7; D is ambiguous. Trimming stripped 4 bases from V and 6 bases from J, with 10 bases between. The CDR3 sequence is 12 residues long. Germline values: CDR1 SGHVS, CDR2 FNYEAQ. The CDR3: CASSSGKGEQYF. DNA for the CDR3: TGTGCCAGCAGCTCTGGAAAGGGCGAGCAGTACTTC.

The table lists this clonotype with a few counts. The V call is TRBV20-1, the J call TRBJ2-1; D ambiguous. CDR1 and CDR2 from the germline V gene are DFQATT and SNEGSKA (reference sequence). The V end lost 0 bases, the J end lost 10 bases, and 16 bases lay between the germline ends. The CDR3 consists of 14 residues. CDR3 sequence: CSARDSPDQREQFF. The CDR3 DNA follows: TGCAGTGCTAGAGATAGCCCGGACCAACGAGAGCAGTTCTTC.

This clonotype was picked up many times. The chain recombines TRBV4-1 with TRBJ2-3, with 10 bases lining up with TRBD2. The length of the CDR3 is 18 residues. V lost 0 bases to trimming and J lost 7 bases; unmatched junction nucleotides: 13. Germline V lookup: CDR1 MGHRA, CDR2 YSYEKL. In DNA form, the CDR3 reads TGCGCCAGCAGCCAAGATGTCGAAAGCGGGGGGGCTCGGTATACGCAGTATTTT. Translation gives CASSQDVESGGARYTQYF.

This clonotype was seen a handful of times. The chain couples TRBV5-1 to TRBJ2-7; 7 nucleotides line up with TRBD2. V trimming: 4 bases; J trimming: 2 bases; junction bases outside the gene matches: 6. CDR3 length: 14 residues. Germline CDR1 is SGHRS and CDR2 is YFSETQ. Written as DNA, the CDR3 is TGCGCCAGCAGCCCCCGTCTAGCGGCCTACGAGCAGTACTTC. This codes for CASSPRLAAYEQYF.

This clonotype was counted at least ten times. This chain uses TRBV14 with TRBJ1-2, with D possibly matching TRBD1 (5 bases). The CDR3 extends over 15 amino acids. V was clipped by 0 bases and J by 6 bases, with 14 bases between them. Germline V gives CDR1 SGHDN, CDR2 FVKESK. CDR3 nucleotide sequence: TGTGCCAGCAGCCAAGATCTAGTTGGGGGGGATGGCTACACCTTC. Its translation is CASSQDLVGGDGYTF.

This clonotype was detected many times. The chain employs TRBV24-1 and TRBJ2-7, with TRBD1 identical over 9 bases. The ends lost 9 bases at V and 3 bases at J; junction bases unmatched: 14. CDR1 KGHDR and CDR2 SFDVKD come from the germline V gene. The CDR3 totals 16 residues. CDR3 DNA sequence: TGTGCCACCCAACCCGGGGGGACAGGGAATTTCTACGAGCAGTACTTC. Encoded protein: CATQPGGTGNFYEQYF.

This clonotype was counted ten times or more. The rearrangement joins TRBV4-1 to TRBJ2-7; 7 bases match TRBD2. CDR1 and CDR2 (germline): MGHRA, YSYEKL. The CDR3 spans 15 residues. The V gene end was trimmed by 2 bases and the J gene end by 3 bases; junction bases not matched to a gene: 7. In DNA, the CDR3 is TGCGCCAGCAGCCAAAGCGGAGCGGGGAGCTACGAGCAGTACTTC. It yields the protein CASSQSGAGSYEQYF.

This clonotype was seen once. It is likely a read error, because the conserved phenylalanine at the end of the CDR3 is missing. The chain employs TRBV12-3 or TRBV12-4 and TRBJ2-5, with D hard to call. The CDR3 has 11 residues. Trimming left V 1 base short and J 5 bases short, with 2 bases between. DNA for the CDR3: TGTGCCAGCAGTTTAGGGGAGACCCAGTACTTA. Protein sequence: CASSLGETQYL.

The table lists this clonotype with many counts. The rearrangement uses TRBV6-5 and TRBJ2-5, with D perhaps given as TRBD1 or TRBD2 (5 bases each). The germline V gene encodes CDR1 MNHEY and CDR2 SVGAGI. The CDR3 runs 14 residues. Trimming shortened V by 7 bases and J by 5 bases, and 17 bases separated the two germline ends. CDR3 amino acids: CASKRGMGEETQYF. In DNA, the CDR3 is TGTGCCAGCAAGAGGGGTATGGGAGAGGAGACCCAGTACTTC.

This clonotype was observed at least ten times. CDR3 amino acids: CSARQGQGGGYTF. The DNA for the CDR3 is TGCAGTGCTAGGCAGGGACAGGGAGGTGGCTACACCTTC. The chain carries TRBV20-1 and TRBJ1-2; 9 bases are a match to TRBD1. Trimming removed 3 bases from V and 7 bases from J; junction bases left unmatched: 6. In germline, CDR1 is DFQATT, CDR2 SNEGSKA (reference sequence). This CDR3 is built from 13 residues.

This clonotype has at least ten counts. CDR3 amino acids: CASSPPGQDEAFF. CDR3 DNA: TGTGCCAGCAGTCCGCCGGGACAGGATGAAGCTTTCTTT. The V gene is TRBV2, the J gene TRBJ1-1, with 8 bases that match TRBD1. Trimming removed 5 bases from V and 7 bases from J; junction bases left unmatched: 6. The CDR3 runs to 13 residues. Per germline, CDR1 SNHLY and CDR2 FYNNEI.

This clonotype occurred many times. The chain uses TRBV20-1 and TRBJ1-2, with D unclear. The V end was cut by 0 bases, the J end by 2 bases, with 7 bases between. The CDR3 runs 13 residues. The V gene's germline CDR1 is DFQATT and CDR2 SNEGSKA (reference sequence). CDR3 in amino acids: CSARDPVNYGYTF. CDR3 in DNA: TGCAGTGCTAGAGATCCGGTCAACTATGGCTACACCTTC.

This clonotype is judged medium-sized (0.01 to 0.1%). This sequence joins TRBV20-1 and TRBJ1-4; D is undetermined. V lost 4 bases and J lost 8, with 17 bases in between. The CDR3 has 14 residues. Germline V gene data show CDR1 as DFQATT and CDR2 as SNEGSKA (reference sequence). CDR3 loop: CSAKRGAAPEKLFF. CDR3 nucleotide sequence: TGCAGTGCTAAGAGAGGAGCAGCACCGGAAAAACTGTTTTTT.